The 10 T cell receptor beta chains below all came from one sample that was sequenced in a study of blood T cell repertoires in COVID-19. Sequenced by immunoSEQ multiplex PCR; TCRdb stores in-frame clones only, minus some. The sample lists 100,000 to 150,000 clones, 87% seen once, with roughly 29% in the top ten. Sequencing input: peripheral blood. These receptors were taken from a woman between 65 and 79 years old with acute or convalescent COVID-19.

This clone was seen at least ten times. The V call is TRBV5-4, the J call TRBJ2-7; 8 bases match TRBD2. The CDR3 covers 15 residues. V shed 4 bases and J 5 bases; nucleotides not matched to a gene: 11. Germline CDR1 and CDR2: SGHNT and YYREEE (reference sequence). The CDR3 DNA reads as TGTGCCAGCAGCCCCCAGGGGACTAGGGCGGACGAGCAGTACTTC. This encodes CASSPQGTRADEQYF.

CDR3 DNA: TGCAGCACGGGGGGAGGGGTTGAGCAGTTCTTC. Translation: CSTGGGVEQFF. J is TRBJ2-1 and V is TRBV20-1; TRBD2 agrees at 7 bases. CDR3 length: 11 residues. Germline lookup yields CDR1 DFQATT and CDR2 SNEGSKA (reference sequence).

The V gene is TRBV4-1, the J gene TRBJ1-1; 9 bases are shared with TRBD1. The CDR3 is made up of 18 amino acids. The V gene end was trimmed by 4 bases and the J gene end by 4 bases; junction bases not matched to a gene: 16. CDR1 MGHRA and CDR2 YSYEKL come from the germline V gene. This CDR3 is CASSPLRSGTGLSTEAFF. The CDR3 DNA reads TGCGCCAGCAGCCCCCTAAGGTCCGGGACAGGGCTAAGCACTGAAGCTTTCTTT.

V and J are TRBV24-1 and TRBJ1-2, with D perhaps TRBD1 (6 bases). V dropped 5 bases and J dropped 3 bases, with 15 bases sitting between them. CDR1 and CDR2 from the germline V gene are KGHDR and SFDVKD. CDR3 length equals 15 residues. CDR3 nucleotides: TGTGCCACCAGTGGTACAGGGCTTTTGGACTATGGCTACACCTTC. Amino acid sequence: CATSGTGLLDYGYTF.

The rearrangement joins TRBV6-6 to TRBJ2-3; 11 bases match TRBD2. With V trimmed by 11 bases and J by 6 bases, 4 bases remained unmatched. There are 12 residues in the CDR3. Germline V CDR1 and CDR2: MNHNY, SVGAGI (reference sequence). The CDR3, as DNA: TGTGCCTCGCTAGCGGGGGGTGATACGCAGTATTTT. It is translated as CASLAGGDTQYF.

The chain employs TRBV2 and TRBJ1-6; tentative D call: TRBD1 (5 bases). Trimming stripped 3 bases from V and 10 bases from J, with 19 bases between. There are 16 residues in the CDR3. Germline V gene lookup returns CDR1 SNHLY and CDR2 FYNNEI. The CDR3 coding sequence is TGTGCCAGCAGTGAGTCGGGGGTGGCCAGGGACTCACCCCTCCACTTT. Translated: CASSESGVARDSPLHF.

This clone was seen a few times. V is TRBV28 and J is TRBJ1-2; no definite D call. Trimming removed 3 bases at V and 8 bases at J, with 16 bases between. Per germline, CDR1 MDHEN and CDR2 SYDVKM. CDR3 size: 14 residues. The CDR3 DNA reads as TGTGCCAGCAGTTTGGAGGAGGCCGGGTTCGGCTACACCTTC. Its translation: CASSLEEAGFGYTF.

V usage is TRBV28 and J usage is TRBJ1-5; no definite D call. CDR3 length: 14 residues. V was clipped by 6 bases and J by 6 bases, with 15 bases between them. CDR1 is MDHEN, CDR2 SYDVKM, per germline. The CDR3 DNA sequence: TGTGCCAGCAGCCCAATTATTGCTAGTCAGCCCCAGCATTTT. Its protein is CASSPIIASQPQHF. Drawing the rest from reference TRBV28 and TRBJ1-5, the complete variable domain is DVKVTQSSRYLVKRTGEKVFLECVQDMDHENMFWYRQDPGLGLRLIYFSYDVKMKEKGDIPEGYSVSREKKERFSLILESASTNQTSMYLCASSPIIASQPQHFGDGTRLSIL.

The chain employs TRBV5-4 and TRBJ2-7; TRBD2 matches 10 bases. The V gene end was trimmed by 4 bases and the J gene end by 4 bases; junction bases not matched to a gene: 11. CDR3 length: 16 residues. From germline, CDR1 is SGHNT and CDR2 YYREEE (reference sequence). CDR3 DNA: TGTGCCAGCAGCCCCCCCGAGAGCGGGGGGGCTTACGAGCAGTACTTC. It is translated as CASSPPESGGAYEQYF.

V gene TRBV18 combines with J gene TRBJ2-7, with 10 bases identical to TRBD1. The germline V gene encodes CDR1 KGHSH and CDR2 LQKENI. V shed 2 bases, J shed 4 bases, and the junction held 5 bases outside the gene matches. The CDR3 sequence is 15 residues long. As DNA, the CDR3 is TGTGCCAGCTCACCAGCGACAGGGGGCTTGTACGAGCAGTACTTC. Protein: CASSPATGGLYEQYF. The variable domain in full, with the rest retrieved from reference TRBV18 and TRBJ2-7, is NAGVMQNPRHLVRRRGQEARLRCSPMKGHSHVYWYRQLPEEGLKFMVYLQKENIIDESGMPKERFSAEFPKEGPSILRIQQVVRGDSAAYFCASSPATGGLYEQYFGPGTRLTVT.